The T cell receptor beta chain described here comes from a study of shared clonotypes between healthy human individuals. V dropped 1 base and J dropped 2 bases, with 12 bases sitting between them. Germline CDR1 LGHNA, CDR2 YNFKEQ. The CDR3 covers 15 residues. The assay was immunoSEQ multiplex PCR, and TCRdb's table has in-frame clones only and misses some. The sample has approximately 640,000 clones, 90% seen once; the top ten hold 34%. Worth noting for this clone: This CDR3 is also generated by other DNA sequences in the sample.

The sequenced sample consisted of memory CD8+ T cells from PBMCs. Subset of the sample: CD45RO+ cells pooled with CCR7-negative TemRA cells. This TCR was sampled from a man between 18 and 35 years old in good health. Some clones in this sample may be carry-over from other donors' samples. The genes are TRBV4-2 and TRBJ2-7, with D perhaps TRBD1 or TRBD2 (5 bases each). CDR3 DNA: TGTGCCAGCAGCCAAGGGACGGGGCTAACCTACGAGCAGTACTTC. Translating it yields CASSQGTGLTYEQYF.